The clone carrying this T cell receptor (beta chain) has just a few counts. Antigen unknown. These data belong to a study of identical twins. Trimming left V 5 bases short and J 0 bases short, with 15 bases between. CDR1 and CDR2 (germline): SGHRS, YFSETQ. The CDR3 totals 15 residues. Each CDR3 protein is one row after TCRdb ran MiXCR on the 5' RACE reads. The data contain about 1.7 million distinct CDR3 sequences, around 29% of them seen just once; the ten biggest clones take up around 0.25%. Study findings and constraints: The abundant beta clonotypes from cord blood had fewer insertions, and memory repertoires had none of this. Cross-sectional statistical analysis, not tracking of the same donors, underpinned the conclusions. The models systematically underestimated how much out-of-frame TCR alpha was shared in monozygotic twins. Researchers caution that invariant MAIT and iNKT cells could partly confound zero-insertion analyses.

This rearrangement joins TRBV5-1 to TRBJ2-7; weak D call: TRBD2 (5 bases). The sample taken for sequencing was cord blood. The sequence came from a newborn girl in good health. DNA of the CDR3: TGCGCCAGCAGGCGTGCCGAGGGCAGCTCCTACGAGCAGTACTTC. Translating it yields CASRRAEGSSYEQYF.